A selection of T cell receptor beta chains follows, all from one sample in a study of high-grade serous ovarian cancer treatment subgroups. Method: immunoSEQ multiplex PCR; TCRdb's copy keeps in-frame clones and lacks some. The sample holds around 15,000 clones; approximately 71% are singletons and the top ten take approximately 4.5%. The sample comprised tumor tissue. Receptor source: a human donor with high-grade serous ovarian cancer. The conserved cysteine and the conserved F or W are not part of the CDR3 here. Fields, in order: V gene, J gene, CDR3 length, CDR3 protein.

TRBV7-9	TRBJ1-1	9	SGVRDTEAF
TRBV19	TRBJ2-5	11	ASSGDLVETQY
TRBV10-3	TRBJ2-5	13	AISDEVGGGETQY
TRBV29-1	TRBJ2-4	10	SVTDSTTFSS
TRBV11-1	TRBJ2-7	13	ASSLGRTSSYEQY
TRBV19	TRBJ2-4	12	ASSILSRLASQH
TRBV6-6	TRBJ2-1	12	ASSYSGDWGEQF
TRBV2	TRBJ2-6	15	ASRRDRGLPGANVLT
TRBV7-9	TRBJ1-1	14	ASSVPRGVGRTEAF
TRBV20-1	TRBJ2-1	9	SAGGNNEQF
TRBV28	TRBJ2-3	14	ASSLRGTPSTDTQY
TRBV7-2	TRBJ2-2	12	ASSLRQNTGELF
TRBV6-1	TRBJ2-3	13	ASSEGTLRTDTQY
TRBV11-2	TRBJ1-4	14	ASSPDRTATNEKLF
TRBV7-9	TRBJ2-7	11	ASGMPTSYEQY
TRBV5-1	TRBJ2-5	13	ASSPPQPYQETQY
TRBV9	TRBJ2-7	13	ASSVELGALYEQY
TRBV9	TRBJ2-2	11	ASSVTHRGELF
TRBV19	TRBJ1-5	13	ASSLGGSSNQPQH
TRBV30	TRBJ2-1	11	AWSADSYGEQF